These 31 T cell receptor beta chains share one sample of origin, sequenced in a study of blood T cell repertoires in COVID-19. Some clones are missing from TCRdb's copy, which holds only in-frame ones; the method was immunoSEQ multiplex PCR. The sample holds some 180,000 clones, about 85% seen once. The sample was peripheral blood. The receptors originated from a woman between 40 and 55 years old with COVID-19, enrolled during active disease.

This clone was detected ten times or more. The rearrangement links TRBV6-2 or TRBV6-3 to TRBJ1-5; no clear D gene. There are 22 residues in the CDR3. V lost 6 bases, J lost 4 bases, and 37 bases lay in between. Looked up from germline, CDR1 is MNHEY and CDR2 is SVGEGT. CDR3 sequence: CASSLPPPGVVFPKSINQPQHF. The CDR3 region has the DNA TGTGCCAGCAGCCTACCTCCGCCCGGGGTCGTGTTCCCCAAATCCATAAATCAGCCCCAGCATTTT.

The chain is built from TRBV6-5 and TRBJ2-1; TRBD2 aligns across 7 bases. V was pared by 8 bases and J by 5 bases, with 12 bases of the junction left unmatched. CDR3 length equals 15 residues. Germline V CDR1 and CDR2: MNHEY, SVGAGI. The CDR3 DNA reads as TGTGCCAGCGTTTCGGCGGGAGCCGGTGACAATGAGCAGTTCTTC. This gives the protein CASVSAGAGDNEQFF.

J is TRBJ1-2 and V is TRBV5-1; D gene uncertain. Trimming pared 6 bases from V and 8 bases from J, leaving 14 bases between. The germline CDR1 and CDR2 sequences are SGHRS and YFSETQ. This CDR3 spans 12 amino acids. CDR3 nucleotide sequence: TGCGCCAGCACTGAGGGCGGGCGGGGCTACACCTTC. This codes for CASTEGGRGYTF.

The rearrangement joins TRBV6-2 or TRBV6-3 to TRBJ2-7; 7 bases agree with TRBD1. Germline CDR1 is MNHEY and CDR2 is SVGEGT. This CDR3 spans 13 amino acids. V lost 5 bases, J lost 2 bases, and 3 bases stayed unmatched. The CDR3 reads CASSKGGAYEQYF. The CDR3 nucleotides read TGTGCCAGCAGTAAAGGGGGCGCCTACGAGCAGTACTTC.

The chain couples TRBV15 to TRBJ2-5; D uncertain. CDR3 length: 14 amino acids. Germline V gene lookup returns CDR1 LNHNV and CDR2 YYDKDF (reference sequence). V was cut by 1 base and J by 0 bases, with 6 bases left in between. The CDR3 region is CATSRALYQETQYF. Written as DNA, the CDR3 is TGTGCCACCAGCAGAGCTCTGTACCAAGAGACCCAGTACTTC.

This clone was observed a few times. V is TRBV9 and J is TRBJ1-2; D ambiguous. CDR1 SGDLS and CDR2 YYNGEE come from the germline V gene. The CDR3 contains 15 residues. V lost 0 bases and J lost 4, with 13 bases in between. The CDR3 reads CASSVDLLGSYGYTF. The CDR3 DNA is TGTGCCAGCAGCGTAGACCTTTTGGGCTCCTATGGCTACACCTTC.

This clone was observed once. CDR3 DNA sequence: TGTGCCAGCAGCCTAACAGGGGGCGTTCAAGAAAAACTGTTTTTT. Its translation: CASSLTGGVQEKLFF. The chain uses TRBV11-1 and TRBJ1-4; 9 bases match TRBD1. The junction had 9 bases not matched to a gene; V was cut back by 5 bases and J by 8 bases. The CDR3 spans 15 residues. The germline CDR1 and CDR2 sequences are SGHAT and FQDESV (reference sequence).

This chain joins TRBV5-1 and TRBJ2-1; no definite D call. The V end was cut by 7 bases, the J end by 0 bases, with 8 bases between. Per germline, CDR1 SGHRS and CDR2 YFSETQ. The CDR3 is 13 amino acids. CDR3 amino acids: CASARSSYNEQFF. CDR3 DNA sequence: TGCGCCAGCGCCCGGAGCTCCTACAATGAGCAGTTCTTC.

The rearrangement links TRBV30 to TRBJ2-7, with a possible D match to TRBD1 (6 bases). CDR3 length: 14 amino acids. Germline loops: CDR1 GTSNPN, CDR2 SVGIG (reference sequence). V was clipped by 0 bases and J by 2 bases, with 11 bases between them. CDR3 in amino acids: CAWSVTGSTYEQYF. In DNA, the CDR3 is TGTGCCTGGAGTGTAACAGGGAGTACCTACGAGCAGTACTTC.

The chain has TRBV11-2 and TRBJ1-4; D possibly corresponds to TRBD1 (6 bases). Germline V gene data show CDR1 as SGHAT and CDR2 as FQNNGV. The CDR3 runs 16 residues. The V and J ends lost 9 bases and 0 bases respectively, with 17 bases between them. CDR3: CARSSGDLPTNEKLFF. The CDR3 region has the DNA TGTGCCAGATCCTCAGGGGACCTTCCAACTAATGAAAAACTGTTTTTT.

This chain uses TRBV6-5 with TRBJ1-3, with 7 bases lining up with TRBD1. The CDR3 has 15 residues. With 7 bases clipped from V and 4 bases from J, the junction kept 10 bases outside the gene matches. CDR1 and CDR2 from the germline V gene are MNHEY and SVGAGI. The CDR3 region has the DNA TGTGCCAGCACTTTACTCCCGGGACAGGGAAACACCATATATTTT. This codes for CASTLLPGQGNTIYF.

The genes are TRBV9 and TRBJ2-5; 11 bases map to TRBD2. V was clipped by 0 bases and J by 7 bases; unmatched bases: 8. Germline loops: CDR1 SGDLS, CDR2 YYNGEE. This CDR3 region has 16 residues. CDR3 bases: TGTGCCAGCAGCGTAGGTACTAGCGGGGGTTTGGGGACCCAGTACTTC. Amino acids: CASSVGTSGGLGTQYF.

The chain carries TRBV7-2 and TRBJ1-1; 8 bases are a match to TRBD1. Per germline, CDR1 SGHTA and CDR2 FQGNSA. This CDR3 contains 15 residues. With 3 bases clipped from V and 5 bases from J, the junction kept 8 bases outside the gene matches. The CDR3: CASSLAGGAGTEAFF. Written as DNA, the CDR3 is TGTGCCAGCAGCTTGGCAGGGGGCGCAGGTACTGAAGCTTTCTTT.

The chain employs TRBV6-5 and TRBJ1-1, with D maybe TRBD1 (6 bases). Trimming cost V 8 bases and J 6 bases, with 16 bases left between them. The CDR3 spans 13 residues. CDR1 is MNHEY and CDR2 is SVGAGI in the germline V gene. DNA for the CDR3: TGTGCCAGCGGACTTCAGGGGCCCCCTGAAGCTTTCTTT. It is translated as CASGLQGPPEAFF.

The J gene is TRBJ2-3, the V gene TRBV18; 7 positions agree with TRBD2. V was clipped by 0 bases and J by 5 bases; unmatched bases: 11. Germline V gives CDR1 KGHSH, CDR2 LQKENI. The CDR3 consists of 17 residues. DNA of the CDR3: TGTGCCAGCTCACCACCTGGGCTAGTGGGACTAAGAGATACGCAGTATTTT. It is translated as CASSPPGLVGLRDTQYF.

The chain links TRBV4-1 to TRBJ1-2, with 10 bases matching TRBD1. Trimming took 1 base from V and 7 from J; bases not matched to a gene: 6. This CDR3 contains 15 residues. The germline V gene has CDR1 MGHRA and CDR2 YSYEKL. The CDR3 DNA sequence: TGCGCCAGCAGCCAAGGGGGACAGGGGATCGGTGGCTACACCTTC. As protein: CASSQGGQGIGGYTF.

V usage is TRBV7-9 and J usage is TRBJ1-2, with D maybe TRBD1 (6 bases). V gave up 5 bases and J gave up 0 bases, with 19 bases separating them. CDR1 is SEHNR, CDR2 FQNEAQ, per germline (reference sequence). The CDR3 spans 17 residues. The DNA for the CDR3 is TGTGCCAGCAGCCCGAGGATTCTGGACAGCTCTAACTATGGCTACACCTTC. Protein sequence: CASSPRILDSSNYGYTF.

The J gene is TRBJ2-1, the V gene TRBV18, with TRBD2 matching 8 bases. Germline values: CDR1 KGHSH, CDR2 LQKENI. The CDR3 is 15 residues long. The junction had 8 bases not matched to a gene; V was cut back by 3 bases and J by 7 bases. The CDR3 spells CASSPTGGTGNEQFF. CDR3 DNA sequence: TGTGCCAGCTCACCGACGGGAGGGACGGGGAATGAGCAGTTCTTC.

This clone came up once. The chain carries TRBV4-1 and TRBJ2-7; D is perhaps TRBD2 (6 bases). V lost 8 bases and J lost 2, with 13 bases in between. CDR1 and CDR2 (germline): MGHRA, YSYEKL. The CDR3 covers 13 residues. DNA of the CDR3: TGCGCCAGCTCCGGGACTGGACCCTACGAGCAGTACTTC. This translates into CASSGTGPYEQYF.

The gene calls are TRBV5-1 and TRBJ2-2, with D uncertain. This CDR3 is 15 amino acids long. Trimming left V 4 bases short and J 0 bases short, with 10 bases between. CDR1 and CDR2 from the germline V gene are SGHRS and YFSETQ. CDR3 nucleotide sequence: TGCGCCAGCAGCGTCGGAGCCACGAACACCGGGGAGCTGTTTTTT. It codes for CASSVGATNTGELFF. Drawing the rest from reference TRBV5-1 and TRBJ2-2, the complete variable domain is KAGVTQTPRYLIKTRGQQVTLSCSPISGHRSVSWYQQTPGQGLQFLFEYFSETQRNKGNFPGRFSGRQFSNSRSEMNVSTLELGDSALYLCASSVGATNTGELFFGEGSRLTVL.

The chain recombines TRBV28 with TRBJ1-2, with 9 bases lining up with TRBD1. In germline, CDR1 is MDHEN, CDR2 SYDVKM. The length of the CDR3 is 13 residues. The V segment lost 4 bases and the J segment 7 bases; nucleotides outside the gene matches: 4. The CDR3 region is CASSSDRGFGYTF. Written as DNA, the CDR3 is TGTGCCAGCAGTTCTGACAGGGGGTTTGGCTACACCTTC.

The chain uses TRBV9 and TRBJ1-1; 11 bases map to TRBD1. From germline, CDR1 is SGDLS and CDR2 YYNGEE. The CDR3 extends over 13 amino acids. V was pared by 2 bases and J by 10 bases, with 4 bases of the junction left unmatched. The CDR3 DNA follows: TGTGCCAGCAGCGTTGGACAGGGGGCAGGAGCTTTCTTT. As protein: CASSVGQGAGAFF.

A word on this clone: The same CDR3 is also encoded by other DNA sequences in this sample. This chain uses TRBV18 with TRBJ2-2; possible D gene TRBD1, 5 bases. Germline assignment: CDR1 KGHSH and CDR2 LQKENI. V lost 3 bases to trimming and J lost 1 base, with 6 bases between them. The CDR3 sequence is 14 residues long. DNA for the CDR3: TGTGCCAGCTCACCGCAGGGGAACACCGGGGAGCTGTTTTTT. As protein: CASSPQGNTGELFF.

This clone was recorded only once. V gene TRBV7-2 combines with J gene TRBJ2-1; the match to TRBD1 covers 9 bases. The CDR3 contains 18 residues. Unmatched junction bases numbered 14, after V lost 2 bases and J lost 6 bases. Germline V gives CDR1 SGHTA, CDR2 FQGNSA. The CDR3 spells CASSLSTWGTGRGNEQFF. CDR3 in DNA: TGTGCCAGCAGCTTAAGCACTTGGGGGACAGGGAGGGGCAATGAGCAGTTCTTC.

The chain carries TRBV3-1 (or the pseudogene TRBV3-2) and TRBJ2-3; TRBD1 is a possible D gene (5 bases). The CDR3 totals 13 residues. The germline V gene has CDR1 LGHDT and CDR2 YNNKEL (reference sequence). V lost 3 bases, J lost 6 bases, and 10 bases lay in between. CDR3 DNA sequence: TGTGCCAGCAGCCAGACGCAGGGTGATACGCAGTATTTT. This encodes CASSQTQGDTQYF.

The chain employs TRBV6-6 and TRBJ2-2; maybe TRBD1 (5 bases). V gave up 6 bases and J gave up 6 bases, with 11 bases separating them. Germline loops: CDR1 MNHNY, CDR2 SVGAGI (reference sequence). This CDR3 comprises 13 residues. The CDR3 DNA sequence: TGTGCCAGCAGCTCCAGGGTTCCCGGGGAGCTGTTTTTT. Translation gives CASSSRVPGELFF.

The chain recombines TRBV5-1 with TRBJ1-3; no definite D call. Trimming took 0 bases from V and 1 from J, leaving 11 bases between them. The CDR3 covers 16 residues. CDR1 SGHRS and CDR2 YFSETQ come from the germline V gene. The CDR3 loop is CASSLANAGSGNTIYF. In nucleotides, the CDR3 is TGCGCCAGCAGCTTGGCCAACGCGGGATCTGGAAACACCATATATTTT.

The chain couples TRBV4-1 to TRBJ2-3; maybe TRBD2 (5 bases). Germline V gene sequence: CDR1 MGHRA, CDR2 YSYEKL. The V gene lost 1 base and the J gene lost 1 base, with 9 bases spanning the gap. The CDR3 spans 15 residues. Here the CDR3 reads CASSQGGFGTDTQYF. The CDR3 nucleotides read TGCGCCAGCAGCCAAGGAGGGTTTGGCACAGATACGCAGTATTTT.

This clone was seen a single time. CDR3 sequence (DNA): TGTGCCAGCTCACCACTAGGCGGTGAGCAGTTCTTC. Encoded protein: CASSPLGGEQFF. The genes are TRBV18 and TRBJ2-1, with D unresolved. Germline CDR1 KGHSH, CDR2 LQKENI. The CDR3 length is 12 residues. V gave up 1 base and J gave up 9 bases, with 7 bases separating them.

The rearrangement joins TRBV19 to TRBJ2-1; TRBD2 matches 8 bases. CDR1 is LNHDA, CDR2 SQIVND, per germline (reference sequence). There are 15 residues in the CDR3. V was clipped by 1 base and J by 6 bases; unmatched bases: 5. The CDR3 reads CASSIVGLGINEQFF. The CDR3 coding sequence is TGTGCCAGTAGTATAGTGGGACTAGGAATCAATGAGCAGTTCTTC.

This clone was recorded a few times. The CDR3 region is CASSQGRQGSYSTDTQYF. The CDR3 bases are TGTGCCAGCAGCCAAGGGAGACAGGGCTCCTATAGCACAGATACGCAGTATTTT. This chain links TRBV3-1 (or the pseudogene TRBV3-2) with TRBJ2-3; 7 positions match TRBD1. CDR1 and CDR2 from the germline V gene are LGHDT and YNNKEL (reference sequence). The CDR3 consists of 18 residues. V was pared by 1 base and J by 0 bases, with 10 bases of the junction left unmatched.